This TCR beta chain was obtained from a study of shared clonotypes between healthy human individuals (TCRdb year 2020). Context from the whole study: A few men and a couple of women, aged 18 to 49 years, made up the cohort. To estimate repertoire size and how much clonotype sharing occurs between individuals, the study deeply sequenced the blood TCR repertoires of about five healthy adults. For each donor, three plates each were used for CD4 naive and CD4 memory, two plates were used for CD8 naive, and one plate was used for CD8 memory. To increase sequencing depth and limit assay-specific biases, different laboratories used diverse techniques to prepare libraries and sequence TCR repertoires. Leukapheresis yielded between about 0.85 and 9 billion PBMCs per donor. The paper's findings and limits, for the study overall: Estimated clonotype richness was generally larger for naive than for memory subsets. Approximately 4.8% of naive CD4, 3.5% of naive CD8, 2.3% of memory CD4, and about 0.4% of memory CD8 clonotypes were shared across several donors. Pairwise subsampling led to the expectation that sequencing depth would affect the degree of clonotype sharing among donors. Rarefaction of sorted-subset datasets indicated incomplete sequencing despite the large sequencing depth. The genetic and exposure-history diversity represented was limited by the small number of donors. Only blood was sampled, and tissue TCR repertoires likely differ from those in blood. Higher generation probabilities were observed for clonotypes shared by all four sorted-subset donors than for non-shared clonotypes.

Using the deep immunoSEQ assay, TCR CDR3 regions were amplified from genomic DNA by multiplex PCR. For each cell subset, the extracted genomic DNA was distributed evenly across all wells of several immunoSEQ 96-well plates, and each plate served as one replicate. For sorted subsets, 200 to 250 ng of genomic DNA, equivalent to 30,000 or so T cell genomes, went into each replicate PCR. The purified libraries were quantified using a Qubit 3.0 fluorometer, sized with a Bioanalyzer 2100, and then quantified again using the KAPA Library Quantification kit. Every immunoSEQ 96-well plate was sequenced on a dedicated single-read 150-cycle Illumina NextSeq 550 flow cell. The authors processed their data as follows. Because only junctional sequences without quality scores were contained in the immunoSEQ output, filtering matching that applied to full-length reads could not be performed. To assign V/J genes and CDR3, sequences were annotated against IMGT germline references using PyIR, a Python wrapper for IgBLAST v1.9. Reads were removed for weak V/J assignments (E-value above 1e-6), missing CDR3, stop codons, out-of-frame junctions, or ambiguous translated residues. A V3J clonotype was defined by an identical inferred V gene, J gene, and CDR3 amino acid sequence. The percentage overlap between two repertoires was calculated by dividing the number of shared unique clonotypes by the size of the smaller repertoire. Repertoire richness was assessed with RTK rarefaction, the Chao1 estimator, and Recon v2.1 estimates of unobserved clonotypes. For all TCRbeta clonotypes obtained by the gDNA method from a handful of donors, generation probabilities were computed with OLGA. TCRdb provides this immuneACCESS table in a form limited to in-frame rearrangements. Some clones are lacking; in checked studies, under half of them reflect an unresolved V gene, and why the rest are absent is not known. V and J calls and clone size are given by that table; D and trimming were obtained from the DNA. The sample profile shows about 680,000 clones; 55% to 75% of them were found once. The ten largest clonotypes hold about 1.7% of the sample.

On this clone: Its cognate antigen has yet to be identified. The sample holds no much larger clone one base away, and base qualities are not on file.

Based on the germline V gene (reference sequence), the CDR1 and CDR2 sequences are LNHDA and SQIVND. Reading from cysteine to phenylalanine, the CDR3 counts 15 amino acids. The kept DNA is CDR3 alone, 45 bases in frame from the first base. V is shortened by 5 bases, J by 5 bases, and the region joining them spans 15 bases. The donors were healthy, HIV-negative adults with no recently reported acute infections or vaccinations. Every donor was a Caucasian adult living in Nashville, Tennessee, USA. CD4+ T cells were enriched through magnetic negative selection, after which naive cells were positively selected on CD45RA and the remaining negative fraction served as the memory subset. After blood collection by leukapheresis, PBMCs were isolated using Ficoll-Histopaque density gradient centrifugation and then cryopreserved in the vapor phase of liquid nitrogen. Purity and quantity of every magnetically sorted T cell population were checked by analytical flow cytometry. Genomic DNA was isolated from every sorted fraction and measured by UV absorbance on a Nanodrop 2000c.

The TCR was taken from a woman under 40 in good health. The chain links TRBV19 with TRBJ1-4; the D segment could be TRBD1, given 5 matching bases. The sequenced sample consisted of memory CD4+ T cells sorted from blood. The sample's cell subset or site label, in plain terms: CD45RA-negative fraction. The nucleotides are TGTGCCAGTAGTCCGGGGGGTACGGGGAATGAAAAACTGTTTTTT. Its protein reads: CASSPGGTGNEKLFF.